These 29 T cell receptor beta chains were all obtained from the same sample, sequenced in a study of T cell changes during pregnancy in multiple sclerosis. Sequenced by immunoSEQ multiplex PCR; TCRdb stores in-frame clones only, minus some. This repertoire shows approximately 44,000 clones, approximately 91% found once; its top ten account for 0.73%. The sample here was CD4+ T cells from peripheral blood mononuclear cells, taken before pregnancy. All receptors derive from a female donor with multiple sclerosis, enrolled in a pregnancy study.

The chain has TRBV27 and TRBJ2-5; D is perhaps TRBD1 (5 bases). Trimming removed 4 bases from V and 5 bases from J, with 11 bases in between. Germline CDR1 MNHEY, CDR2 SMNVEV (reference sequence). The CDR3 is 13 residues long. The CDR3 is CASSSGLRETQYF. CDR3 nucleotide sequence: TGTGCCAGCAGTTCAGGGTTGCGGGAGACCCAGTACTTC.

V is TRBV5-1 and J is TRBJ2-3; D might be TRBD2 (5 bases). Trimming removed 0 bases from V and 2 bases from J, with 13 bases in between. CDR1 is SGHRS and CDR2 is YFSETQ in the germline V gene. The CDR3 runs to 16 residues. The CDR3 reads CASSLGTRPSTDTQYF. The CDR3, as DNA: TGCGCCAGCAGCTTGGGGACTCGACCTTCCACAGATACGCAGTATTTT.

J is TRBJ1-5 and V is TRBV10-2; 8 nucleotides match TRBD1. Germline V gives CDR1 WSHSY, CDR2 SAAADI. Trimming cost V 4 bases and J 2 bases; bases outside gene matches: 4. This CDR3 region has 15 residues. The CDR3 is CASSAGGWGNQPQHF. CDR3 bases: TGCGCCAGCAGTGCAGGGGGCTGGGGCAATCAGCCCCAGCATTTT.

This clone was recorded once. The CDR3 sequence: CASGKGQTDYGYTF. The CDR3 nucleotides read TGTGCCAGCGGGAAGGGACAGACCGACTATGGCTACACCTTC. The chain couples TRBV6-1 to TRBJ1-2; 7 nucleotides line up with TRBD1. Germline lookup yields CDR1 MNHNS and CDR2 SASEGT. The CDR3 loop spans 14 amino acids. With 8 bases clipped from V and 3 bases from J, the junction kept 9 bases outside the gene matches.

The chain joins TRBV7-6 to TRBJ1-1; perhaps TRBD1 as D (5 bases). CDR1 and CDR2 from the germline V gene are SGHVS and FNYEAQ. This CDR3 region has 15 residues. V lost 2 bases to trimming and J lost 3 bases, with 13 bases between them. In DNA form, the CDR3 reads TGTGCCAGCAGCTTAAGTATAGGAGGGGACACTGAAGCTTTCTTT. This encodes CASSLSIGGDTEAFF. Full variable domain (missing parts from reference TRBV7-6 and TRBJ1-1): GAGVSQSPRYKVTKRGQDVALRCDPISGHVSLYWYRQALGQGPEFLTYFNYEAQQDKSGLPNDRFSAERPEGSISTLTIQRTEQRDSAMYRCASSLSIGGDTEAFFGQGTRLTVV.

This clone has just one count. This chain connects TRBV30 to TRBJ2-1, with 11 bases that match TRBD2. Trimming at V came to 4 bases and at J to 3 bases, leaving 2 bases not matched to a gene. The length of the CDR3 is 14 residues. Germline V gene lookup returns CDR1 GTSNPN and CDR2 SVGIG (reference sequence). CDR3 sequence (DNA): TGTGCCTGGATACTAGCGGGGGTCTACAATGAGCAGTTCTTC. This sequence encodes CAWILAGVYNEQFF.

The CDR3 loop is CASNLDRANGELFF. In nucleotides, the CDR3 is TGTGCCAGCAACCTGGACAGGGCGAACGGGGAGCTGTTTTTT. The chain carries TRBV7-9 and TRBJ2-2; TRBD1 matches 8 bases. V shed 7 bases and J 7 bases; nucleotides not matched to a gene: 8. Germline CDR1 SEHNR, CDR2 FQNEAQ (reference sequence). The CDR3 extends over 14 amino acids.

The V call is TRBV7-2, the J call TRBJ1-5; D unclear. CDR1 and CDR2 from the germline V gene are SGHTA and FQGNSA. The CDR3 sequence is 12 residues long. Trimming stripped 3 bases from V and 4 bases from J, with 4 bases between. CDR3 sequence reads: CASSFTNQPQHF. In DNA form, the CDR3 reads TGTGCCAGCAGCTTTACAAATCAGCCCCAGCATTTT.

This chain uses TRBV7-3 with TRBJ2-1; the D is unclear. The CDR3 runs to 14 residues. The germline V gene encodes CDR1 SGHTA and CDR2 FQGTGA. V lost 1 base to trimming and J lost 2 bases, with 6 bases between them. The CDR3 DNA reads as TGTGCCAGCAGCTTAAGGGCTGCCTACAATGAGCAGTTCTTC. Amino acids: CASSLRAAYNEQFF.

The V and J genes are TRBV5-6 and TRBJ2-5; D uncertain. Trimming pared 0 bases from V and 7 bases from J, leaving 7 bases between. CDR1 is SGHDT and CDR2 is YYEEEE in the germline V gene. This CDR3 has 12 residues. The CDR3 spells CASSLDTRTQYF. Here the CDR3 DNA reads TGTGCCAGCAGCTTGGATACGCGGACCCAGTACTTC.

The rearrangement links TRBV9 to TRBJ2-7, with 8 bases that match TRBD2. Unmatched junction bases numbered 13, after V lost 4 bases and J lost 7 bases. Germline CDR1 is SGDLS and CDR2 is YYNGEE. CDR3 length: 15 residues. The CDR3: CASSQAGGGYGEQYF. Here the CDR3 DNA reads TGTGCCAGCAGCCAAGCAGGCGGGGGGTATGGGGAGCAGTACTTC.

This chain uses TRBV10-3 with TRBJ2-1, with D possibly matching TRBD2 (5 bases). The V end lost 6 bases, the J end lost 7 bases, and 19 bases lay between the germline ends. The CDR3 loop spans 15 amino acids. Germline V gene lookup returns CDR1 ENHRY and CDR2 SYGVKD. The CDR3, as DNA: TGTGCCATCAGACCCAGCGGTCCCGGAACTAATGAGCAGTTCTTC. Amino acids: CAIRPSGPGTNEQFF.

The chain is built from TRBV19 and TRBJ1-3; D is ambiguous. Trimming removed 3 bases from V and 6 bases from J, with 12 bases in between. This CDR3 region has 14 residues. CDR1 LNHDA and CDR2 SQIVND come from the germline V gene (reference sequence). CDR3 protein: CASSILPNQNTIYF. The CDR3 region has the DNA TGTGCCAGTAGTATCCTCCCTAATCAAAACACCATATATTTT. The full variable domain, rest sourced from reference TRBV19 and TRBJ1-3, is DGGITQSPKYLFRKEGQNVTLSCEQNLNHDAMYWYRQDPGQGLRLIYYSQIVNDFQKGDIAEGYSVSREKKESFPLTVTSAQKNPTAFYLCASSILPNQNTIYFGEGSWLTVV.

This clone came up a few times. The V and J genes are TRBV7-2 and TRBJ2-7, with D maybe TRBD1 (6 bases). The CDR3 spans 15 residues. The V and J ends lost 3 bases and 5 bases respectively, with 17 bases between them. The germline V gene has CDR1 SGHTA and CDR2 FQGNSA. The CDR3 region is CASSLVPGEFDEQYF. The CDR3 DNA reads TGTGCCAGCAGCTTGGTCCCAGGGGAATTCGACGAGCAGTACTTC.

CDR3 sequence: CASSVDPRRNYGYTF. CDR3 bases: TGTGCCAGCAGCGTAGATCCGCGGAGGAACTATGGCTACACCTTC. The V call is TRBV9, the J call TRBJ1-2; D is uncertain. With 0 bases removed from V and 2 bases from J, the gap between germline ends came to 11 bases. CDR3 length: 15 amino acids. Germline CDR1 is SGDLS and CDR2 is YYNGEE.

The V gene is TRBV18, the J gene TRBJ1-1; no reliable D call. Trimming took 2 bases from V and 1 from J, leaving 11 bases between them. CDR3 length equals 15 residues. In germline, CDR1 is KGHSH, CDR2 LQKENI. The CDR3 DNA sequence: TGTGCCAGCTCACCAATCACAGCACAGAACACTGAAGCTTTCTTT. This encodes CASSPITAQNTEAFF.

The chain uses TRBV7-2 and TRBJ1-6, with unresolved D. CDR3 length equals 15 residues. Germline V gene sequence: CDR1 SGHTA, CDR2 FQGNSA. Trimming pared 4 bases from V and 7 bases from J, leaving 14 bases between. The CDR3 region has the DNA TGTGCCAGCAGCTCGAGCGTAGGAGCGAATTCACCCCTCCACTTT. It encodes CASSSSVGANSPLHF. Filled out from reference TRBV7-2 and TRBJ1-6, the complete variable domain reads GAGVSQSPSNKVTEKGKDVELRCDPISGHTALYWYRQSLGQGLEFLIYFQGNSAPDKSGLPSDRFSAERTGGSVSTLTIQRTQQEDSAVYLCASSSSVGANSPLHFGNGTRLTVT.

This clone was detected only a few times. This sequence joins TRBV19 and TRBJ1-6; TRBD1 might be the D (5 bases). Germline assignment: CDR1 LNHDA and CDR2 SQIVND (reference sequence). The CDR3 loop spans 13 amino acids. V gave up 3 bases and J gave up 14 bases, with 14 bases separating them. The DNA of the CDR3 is TGTGCCAGTAGTATTGGGAGGGGCGCAGCCCTCCACTTT. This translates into CASSIGRGAALHF.

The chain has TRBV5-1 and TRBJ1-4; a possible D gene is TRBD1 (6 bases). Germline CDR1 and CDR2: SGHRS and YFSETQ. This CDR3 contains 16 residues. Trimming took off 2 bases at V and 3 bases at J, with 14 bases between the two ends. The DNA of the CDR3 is TGCGCCAGCAGCTTCGGGACAATCGATGCTAATGAAAAACTGTTTTTT. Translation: CASSFGTIDANEKLFF.

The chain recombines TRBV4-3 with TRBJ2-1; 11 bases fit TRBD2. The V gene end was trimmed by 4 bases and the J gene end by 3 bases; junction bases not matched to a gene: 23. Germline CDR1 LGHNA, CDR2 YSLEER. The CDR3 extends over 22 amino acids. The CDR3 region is CASSLWGVAGGPSAQVYNEQFF. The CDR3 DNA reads TGCGCCAGCAGCCTCTGGGGAGTAGCGGGGGGGCCCTCCGCCCAAGTCTACAATGAGCAGTTCTTC.

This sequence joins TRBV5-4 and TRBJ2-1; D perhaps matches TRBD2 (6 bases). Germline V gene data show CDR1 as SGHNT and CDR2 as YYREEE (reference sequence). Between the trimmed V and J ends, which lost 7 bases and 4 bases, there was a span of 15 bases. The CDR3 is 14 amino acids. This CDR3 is CASGGGAYYNEQFF. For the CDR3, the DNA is TGTGCCAGCGGCGGAGGGGCGTATTACAATGAGCAGTTCTTC.

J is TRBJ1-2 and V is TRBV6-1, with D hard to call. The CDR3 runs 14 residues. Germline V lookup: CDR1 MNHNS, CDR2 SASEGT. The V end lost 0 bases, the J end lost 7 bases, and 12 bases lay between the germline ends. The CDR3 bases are TGTGCCAGCAGTGAAGCGCGAGGGCGCGGTGGCTACACCTTC. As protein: CASSEARGRGGYTF.

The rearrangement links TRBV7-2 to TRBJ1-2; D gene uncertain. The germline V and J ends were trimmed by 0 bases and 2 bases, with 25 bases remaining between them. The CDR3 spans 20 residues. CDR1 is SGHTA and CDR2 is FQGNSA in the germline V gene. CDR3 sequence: CASSLATAWSRPGGNYGYTF. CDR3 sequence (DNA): TGTGCCAGCAGCTTAGCCACAGCATGGTCCCGCCCCGGAGGAAACTATGGCTACACCTTC. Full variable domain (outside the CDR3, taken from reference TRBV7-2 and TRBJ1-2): GAGVSQSPSNKVTEKGKDVELRCDPISGHTALYWYRQSLGQGLEFLIYFQGNSAPDKSGLPSDRFSAERTGGSVSTLTIQRTQQEDSAVYLCASSLATAWSRPGGNYGYTFGSGTRLTVV.

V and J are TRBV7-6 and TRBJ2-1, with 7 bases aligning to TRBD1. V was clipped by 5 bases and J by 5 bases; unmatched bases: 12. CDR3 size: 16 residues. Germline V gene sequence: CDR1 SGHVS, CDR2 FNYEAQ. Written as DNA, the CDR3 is TGTGCCAGCAGCATACAGGGGATGCGGTTTGACAATGAGCAGTTCTTC. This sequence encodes CASSIQGMRFDNEQFF.

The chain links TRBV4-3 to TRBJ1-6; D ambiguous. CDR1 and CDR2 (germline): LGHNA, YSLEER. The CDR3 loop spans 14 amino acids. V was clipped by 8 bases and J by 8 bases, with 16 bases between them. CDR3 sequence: CASAKEGGDSPLHF. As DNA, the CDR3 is TGCGCCAGCGCAAAGGAGGGTGGAGATTCACCCCTCCACTTT.

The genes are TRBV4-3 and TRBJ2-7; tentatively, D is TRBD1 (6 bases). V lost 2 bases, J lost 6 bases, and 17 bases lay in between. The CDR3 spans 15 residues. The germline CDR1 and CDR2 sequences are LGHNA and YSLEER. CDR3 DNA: TGCGCCAGCAGCCAATTACTCTCGAACAGGGTCGAGCAGTACTTC. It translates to CASSQLLSNRVEQYF.

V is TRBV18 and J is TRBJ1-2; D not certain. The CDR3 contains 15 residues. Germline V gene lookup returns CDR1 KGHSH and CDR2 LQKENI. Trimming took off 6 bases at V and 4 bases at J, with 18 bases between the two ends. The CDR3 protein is CASSPSEGIGYGYTF. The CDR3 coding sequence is TGTGCCAGCTCCCCCTCGGAGGGTATAGGCTATGGCTACACCTTC.

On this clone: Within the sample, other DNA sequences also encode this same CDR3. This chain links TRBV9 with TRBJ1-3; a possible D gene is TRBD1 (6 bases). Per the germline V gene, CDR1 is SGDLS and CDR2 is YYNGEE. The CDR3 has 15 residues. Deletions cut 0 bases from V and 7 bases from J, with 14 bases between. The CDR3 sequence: CASSVEGGGGNTIYF. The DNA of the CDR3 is TGTGCCAGCAGCGTAGAGGGCGGGGGGGGCAACACCATATATTTT.

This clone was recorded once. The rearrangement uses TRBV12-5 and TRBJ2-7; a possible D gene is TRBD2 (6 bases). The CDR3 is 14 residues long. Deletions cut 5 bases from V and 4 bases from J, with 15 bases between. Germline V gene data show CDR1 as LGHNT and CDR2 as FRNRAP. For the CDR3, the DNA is TGTGCTAGTGGTCCTGACGGGGGAAAATACGAGCAGTACTTC. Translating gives CASGPDGGKYEQYF.